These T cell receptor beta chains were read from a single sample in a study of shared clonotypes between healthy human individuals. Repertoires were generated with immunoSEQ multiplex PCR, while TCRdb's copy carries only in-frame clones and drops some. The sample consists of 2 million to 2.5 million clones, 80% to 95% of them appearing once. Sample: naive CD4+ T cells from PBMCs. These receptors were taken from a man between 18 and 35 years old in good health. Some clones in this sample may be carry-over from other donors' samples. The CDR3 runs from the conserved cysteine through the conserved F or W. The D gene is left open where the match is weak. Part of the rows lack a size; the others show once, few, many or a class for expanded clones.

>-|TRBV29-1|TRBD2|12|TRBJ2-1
TGCAGCTCGAAGGGAGGGAAACTAGAGCAGTTCTTC
CSSKGGKLEQFF
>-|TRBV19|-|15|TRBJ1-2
TGTGCCAGTAGTATGCAAACTCGTGGGATCTATGGCTACACCTTC
CASSMQTRGIYGYTF
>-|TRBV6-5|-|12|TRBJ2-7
TGTGCCAGCAGCCCAAGTGGGTGGGAGCAGTACTTC
CASSPSGWEQYF
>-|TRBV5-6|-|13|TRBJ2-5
TGTGCCAGCAGCTTGTCAGGGGTAGAGACCCAGTACTTC
CASSLSGVETQYF
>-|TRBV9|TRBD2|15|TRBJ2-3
TGTGCCAGCAGCATTACTAGCGGGAGCACAGATACGCAGTATTTT
CASSITSGSTDTQYF
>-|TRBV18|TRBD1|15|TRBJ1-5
TGTGCCAGCTCAAAGGAGACAGGGGGAAATCAGCCCCAGCATTTT
CASSKETGGNQPQHF
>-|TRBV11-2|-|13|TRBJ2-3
TGTGCCAGCAGCTTCAGAAGCACAGATACGCAGTATTTT
CASSFRSTDTQYF
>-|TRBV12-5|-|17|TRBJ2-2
TGTGCTAGTGGTCCTGAATACAGAAAAGCGAACACCGGGGAGCTGTTTTTT
CASGPEYRKANTGELFF
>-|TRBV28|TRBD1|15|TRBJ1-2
TGTGCCAGCAGTCTAGACAGGGTTGGGGTATATGGCTACACCTTC
CASSLDRVGVYGYTF
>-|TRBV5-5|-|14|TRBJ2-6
TGTGCCAGCAGCGACAGCTCTGGGGCCAACGTCCTGACTTTC
CASSDSSGANVLTF
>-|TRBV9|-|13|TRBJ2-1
TGTGCCAGCAGCGTAGGAGAGTACAATGAGCAGTTCTTC
CASSVGEYNEQFF
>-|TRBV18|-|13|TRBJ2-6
TGTGCCACCTCCAGCTCTGGGGCCAACGTCCTGACTTTC
CATSSSGANVLTF
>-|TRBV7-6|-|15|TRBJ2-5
TGTGCCAGCAGCCAAGCACCGGCAGGGGAAGAGACCCAGTACTTC
CASSQAPAGEETQYF
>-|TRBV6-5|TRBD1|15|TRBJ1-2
TGTGCCAGCAGGGCGCAACAGGGGGCGACGAGAGGCTACACCTTC
CASRAQQGATRGYTF
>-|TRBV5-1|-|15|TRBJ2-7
TGCGCCAGCAGCTTGGGGCGGCAGAGCTCCTACGAGCAGTACTTC
CASSLGRQSSYEQYF
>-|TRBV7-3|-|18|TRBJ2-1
TGTGCCAGCAGCTCCGGGCCTCCCCGGACGGTGGGCTACAATGAGCAGTTCTTC
CASSSGPPRTVGYNEQFF
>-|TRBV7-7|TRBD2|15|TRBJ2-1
TGTGCCAGCAGCCAACTAGCGGGAGCCTACAATGAGCAGTTCTTC
CASSQLAGAYNEQFF
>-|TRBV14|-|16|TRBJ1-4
TGTGCCAGCAGCCAAATGGGGGACGGAGGTAATGAAAAACTGTTTTTT
CASSQMGDGGNEKLFF
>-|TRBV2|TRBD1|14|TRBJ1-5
TGTGCCAGCACTCCAACAGGGGGCAATCAGCCCCAGCATTTT
CASTPTGGNQPQHF
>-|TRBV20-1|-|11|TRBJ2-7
TGCAGTGCTAGCATAGGCTACGAGCAGTACTTC
CSASIGYEQYF
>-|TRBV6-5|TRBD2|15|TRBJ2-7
TGTGCCAGCAGTTACACGGGAGGGAGCTCCTACGAGCAGTACTTC
CASSYTGGSSYEQYF
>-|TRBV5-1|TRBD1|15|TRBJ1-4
TGCGCCAGCAGCTTGGGAGGGACAGGGGATGAAAAACTGTTTTTT
CASSLGGTGDEKLFF
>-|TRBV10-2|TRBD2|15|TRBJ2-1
TGCGCCAGCAGTCGATCCCTAGCGGGAACCGATGAGCAGTTCTTC
CASSRSLAGTDEQFF
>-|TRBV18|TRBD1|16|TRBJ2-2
TGTGCCAGCTCACCGATGGGACAGTCGAACACCGGGGAGCTGTTTTTT
CASSPMGQSNTGELFF
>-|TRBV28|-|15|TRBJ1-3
TGTGCCAGCAGTTTTCGGGGGGCTGGTGGAAACACCATATATTTT
CASSFRGAGGNTIYF
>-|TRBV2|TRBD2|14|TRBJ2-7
TGTGCCAGCCAGAGGACTAGCGGCTCCTACGAGCAGTACTTC
CASQRTSGSYEQYF
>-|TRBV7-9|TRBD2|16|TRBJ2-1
TGTGCCAGCAGCCCAAACCGTAGCGGGAGGGGAAATGAGCAGTTCTTC
CASSPNRSGRGNEQFF
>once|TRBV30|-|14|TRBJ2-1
TGTGCCTGGATCCCGATGAGCTCCTACAATGAGCAGTTCTTC
CAWIPMSSYNEQFF
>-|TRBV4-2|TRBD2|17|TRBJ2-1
TGTGCCAGCAGCCACGGACTAGCGGATCACTCCTACAATGAGCAGTTCTTC
CASSHGLADHSYNEQFF
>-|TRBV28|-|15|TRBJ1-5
TGTGCCAGCGCAAAAGGCGACCTGGGGAATCAGCCCCAGCATTTT
CASAKGDLGNQPQHF
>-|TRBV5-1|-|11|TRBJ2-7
TGCGCCAGCAGCTTGGAAAGCGAGCAGTACTTC
CASSLESEQYF
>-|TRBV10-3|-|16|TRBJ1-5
TGTGCCATCCCAAACCCGGCAATAAATAGCAATCAGCCCCAGCATTTT
CAIPNPAINSNQPQHF
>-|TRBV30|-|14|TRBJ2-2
TGTGCCTGGGTGCGCGGGCGGAACACCGGGGAGCTGTTTTTT
CAWVRGRNTGELFF
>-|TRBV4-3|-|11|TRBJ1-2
TGCGCCAGCAGCTCCCGAGCCCATTACACCTTC
CASSSRAHYTF
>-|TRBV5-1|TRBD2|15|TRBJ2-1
TGCGCCAGCAGCTTACCGGGAGGGGTTGGCAATGAGCAGTTCTTC
CASSLPGGVGNEQFF
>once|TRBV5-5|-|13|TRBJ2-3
TGTGCCAGCAGCTTGGCCGTGGCAGATACGCAGTATTTT
CASSLAVADTQYF
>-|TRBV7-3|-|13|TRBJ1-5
TGTGCCAGCAGCTCAGGGGGCAATCAGCCCCAGCATTTT
CASSSGGNQPQHF
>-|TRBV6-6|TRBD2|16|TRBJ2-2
TGTGCCAGCAGAAGGACTAGCGGGAGTGGGGGCGGGGAGCTGTTTTTT
CASRRTSGSGGGELFF
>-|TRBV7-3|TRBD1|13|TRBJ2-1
TGTGCCAGCAGCTTAGACAGGGAGAATGAGCAGTTCTTC
CASSLDRENEQFF
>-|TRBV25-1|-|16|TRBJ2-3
TGTGCCAGCAGTGCCCAACAGGGTTTCGCGAGGGATACGCAGTATTTT
CASSAQQGFARDTQYF
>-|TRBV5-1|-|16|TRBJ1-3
TGCGCCAGCAGCTTGACGGGCCTCAGCTCTGGAAACACCATATATTTT
CASSLTGLSSGNTIYF
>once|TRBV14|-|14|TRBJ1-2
TGTGCCAGCAGCCAAGTCCGGGGGAACTATGGCTACACCTTC
CASSQVRGNYGYTF
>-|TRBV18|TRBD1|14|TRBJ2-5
TGTGCCAGCTCACCTTTACAGGGGGAAGAGACCCAGTACTTC
CASSPLQGEETQYF
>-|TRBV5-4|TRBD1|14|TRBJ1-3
TGTGCCAGCAGCTTGCAGGGGGCTGGAAACACCATATATTTT
CASSLQGAGNTIYF
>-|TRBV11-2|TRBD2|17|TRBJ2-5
TGTGCCAGCAGCTCCTACTTACGACTAGCGGAGCAAGAGACCCAGTACTTC
CASSSYLRLAEQETQYF
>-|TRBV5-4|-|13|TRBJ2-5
TGTGCCAGCACATTCACTGGGGGAGAGACCCAGTACTTC
CASTFTGGETQYF
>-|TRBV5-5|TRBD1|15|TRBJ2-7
TGTGCCAGCAGAGTTGGGGCAGGGGGCAGCTACGAGCAGTACTTC
CASRVGAGGSYEQYF
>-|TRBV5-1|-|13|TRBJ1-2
TGCGCCAACCAGTGGGGGCTCCTCTATGGCTACACCTTC
CANQWGLLYGYTF
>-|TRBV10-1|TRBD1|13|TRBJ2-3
TGCGCCAGCAACCGGGACAGTACAGATACGCAGTATTTT
CASNRDSTDTQYF
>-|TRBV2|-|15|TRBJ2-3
TGTGCCAGCAGTACCTTCTCAGCGGAGCTCGATACGCAGTATTTT
CASSTFSAELDTQYF